Detailed here is one T cell receptor beta chain. This sample is drawn from a study of T-cell reconstitution after alpha-beta-depleted transplantation in children. Trimming took 8 bases from V and 2 from J, leaving 10 bases between them. The CDR3 loop spans 13 amino acids. Per germline, CDR1 SGHTA and CDR2 FQGNSA. Unique molecular identifiers were incorporated when the TCRbeta library was constructed. MiXCR was run by TCRdb on the PCR reads, yielding one entry per CDR3 protein. The sample carries about 120,000 distinct CDR3 sequences, around a tenth recorded once. This clonotype was obtained from a boy aged 2-15 years with acute lymphoblastic leukemia, due to receive a stem cell transplant. V and J are TRBV7-2 and TRBJ2-1, with D hard to call. The sample was PBMCs, taken before TCRalphabeta/CD19-depleted stem cell transplant. CDR3 bases: TGTGCCAGCCTACTTCGCCCCTACAATGAGCAGTTCTTC. This codes for CASLLRPYNEQFF.